This record looks at one TCR beta chain sequence and its context. This sample's TCRbeta library carried unique molecular identifier barcodes. In TCRdb, the PCR reads were re-called with MiXCR into one record per CDR3 protein. The repertoire consists of more than 450,000 distinct CDR3 sequences, with around 17% occurring once and the leading ten covering 3.3%. V was pared by 3 bases and J by 4 bases, with 10 bases between. The V gene's germline CDR1 is WNHNN and CDR2 SYGVQD (reference sequence). CDR3 length equals 14 residues. These data belong to a study of T-cell reconstitution after alpha-beta-depleted transplantation in children.

The TCR originated in a human donor who donated a stem cell graft to a child with acute lymphoblastic leukemia. The chain carries TRBV10-1 and TRBJ2-1, with no clear D. The sample in question was PBMCs from the stem cell graft donor, obtained from the stem cell graft. The CDR3 DNA follows: TGCGCCAGCAGTGAAGGAAGGATTTACAATGAGCAGTTCTTC. Its translation is CASSEGRIYNEQFF.